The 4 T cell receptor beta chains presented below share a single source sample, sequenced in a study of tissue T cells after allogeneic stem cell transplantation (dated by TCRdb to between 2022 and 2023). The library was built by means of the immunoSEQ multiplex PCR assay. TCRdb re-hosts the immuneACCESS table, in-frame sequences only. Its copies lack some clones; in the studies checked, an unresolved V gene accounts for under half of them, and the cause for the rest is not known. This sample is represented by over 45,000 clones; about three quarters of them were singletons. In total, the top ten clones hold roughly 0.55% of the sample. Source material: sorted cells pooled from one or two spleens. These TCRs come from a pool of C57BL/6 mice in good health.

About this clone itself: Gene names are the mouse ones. The CDR3 loop is CASSLDRDNSPLYF. CDR3 DNA, as far as it was read: TGTGCCAGCAGTCTGGACAGGGATAATTCGCCCCTCTAC. The chain has TRBV26 and TRBJ1-6; 7 bases align to TRBD1. The CDR3 is cut off 1 residue early in the read; its end comes from the germline J gene. TRBJ1-6 is identified as an open reading frame with a role that is uncertain. This CDR3 region has 14 residues. V shed 2 bases, J shed 5 bases, and the junction held 0 bases outside the gene matches. Germline V gene data show CDR1 as KGHPV and CDR2 as FQNQEV (reference sequence).

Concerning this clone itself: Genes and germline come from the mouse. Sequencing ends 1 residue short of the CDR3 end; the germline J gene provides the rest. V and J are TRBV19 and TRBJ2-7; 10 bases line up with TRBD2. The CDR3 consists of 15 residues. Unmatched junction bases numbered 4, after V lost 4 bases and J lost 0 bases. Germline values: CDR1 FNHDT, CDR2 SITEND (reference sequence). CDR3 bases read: TGTGCCAGCAGTGCCTGGGGGGGCATCTCCTATGAACAGTAC. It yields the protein CASSAWGGISYEQY. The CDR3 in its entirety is CASSAWGGISYEQYF.

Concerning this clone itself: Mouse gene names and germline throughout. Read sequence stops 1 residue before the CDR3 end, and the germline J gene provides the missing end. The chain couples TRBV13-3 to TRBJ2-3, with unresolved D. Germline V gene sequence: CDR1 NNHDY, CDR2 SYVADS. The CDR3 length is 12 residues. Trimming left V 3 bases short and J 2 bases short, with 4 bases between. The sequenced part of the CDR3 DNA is TGTGCCAGCAGTGTCAATGCAGAAACGCTGTAT. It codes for CASSVNAETLY. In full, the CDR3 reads CASSVNAETLYF.

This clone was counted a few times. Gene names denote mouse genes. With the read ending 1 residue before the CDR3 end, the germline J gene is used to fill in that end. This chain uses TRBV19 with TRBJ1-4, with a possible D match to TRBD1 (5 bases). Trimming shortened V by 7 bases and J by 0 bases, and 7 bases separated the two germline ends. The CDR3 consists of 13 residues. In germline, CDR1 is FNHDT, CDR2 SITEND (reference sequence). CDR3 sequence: CASVGVSNERLFF. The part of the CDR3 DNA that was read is TGTGCCAGCGTGGGGGTTTCCAACGAAAGATTATTT. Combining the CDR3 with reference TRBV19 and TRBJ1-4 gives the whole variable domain GGIITQTPKFLIGQEGQKLTLKCQQNFNHDTMYWYRQDSGKGLRLIYYSITENDLQKGDLSEGYDASREKKSSFSLTVTSAQKNEMAVFLCASVGVSNERLFFGHGTKLSVL.